The source of this TCR beta chain is a study of blood T cell repertoires in COVID-19 (dated by TCRdb to the early 2020s). As for the study more broadly: The collaborator samples originated in the United States, Italy and Spain and spanned the acute and convalescent phases of COVID-19. The material from the prospective study consisted of cDNA or gDNA derived from T cells, B-cell-depleted T cells, or PBMCs. Deeply sampled blood TCRbeta repertoires from subjects exposed to, actively infected with, or recovered from COVID-19 were included in the dataset. A freely available public database, intended as a resource for researchers studying the immune response to SARS-CoV-2, is where the repertoires were released. The samples were drawn from two sources: the first 160 participants of the ongoing ImmuneRACE study, and about 1,300 subjects contributed by 6 global collaborators. A de-identified subject ID, COVID-19 status, age in years and sex were almost always included in the sample metadata. Where HLA class I and class II types were available, the types were taken from metadata supplied by the sample provider, not from assay-based typing. The investigation overall reported the following: How much clinical and demographic metadata was included differed by source and by participant, and the metadata was provided uncurated.

The collaborating institutions used their own protocols to collect whole blood in K2EDTA tubes. Collaborator samples were shipped for TCRbeta analysis as frozen whole blood, isolated PBMCs, or DNA extracted from either sample type. On this clone: It lacks a known antigen. No base qualities exist here, and no much larger clone lies one base off it.

Based on the germline V gene (reference sequence), the CDR1 and CDR2 sequences are LNHDA and SQIVND. The V end gives up 6 bases and the J end 7 bases, leaving 3 bases in the junction not matched to a gene. The CDR3 numbers 14 residues from cysteine through phenylalanine. The DNA shown is the 42-base CDR3, in frame from base 1. TCRbeta CDR3 regions were amplified from genomic DNA by means of the immunoSEQ Assay, a bias-controlled multiplex PCR. The authors' pipeline ran thus. The number of nucleated cells in each sample was estimated by amplification of reference gene primers within the assay. To quantify the absolute abundance of each unique TCRbeta CDR3 rearrangement, sequence reads were collapsed and filtered. For each sample, productive Simpson clonality was calculated as the square root of Simpson's diversity index over productive rearrangements. TCRdb provides this immuneACCESS table in a form limited to in-frame rearrangements. Some clones are lacking; in checked studies, under half of them reflect an unresolved V gene, and why the rest are absent is not known. V and J calls and clone size are given by that table; D and trimming were obtained from the DNA. This sample is represented by about 73,000 clones; 73% of them were singletons. Clones ranked in the top ten supply approximately 20% of the sample.

Sequencing input: peripheral blood. The sequence came from a man aged 60-69 years with acute or convalescent COVID-19. This receptor chain uses TRBV19 and TRBJ2-1; the central 13 bases match TRBD2. The CDR3 here reads CASRLAGGQNEQFF. At the DNA level, the sequence is TGTGCCAGTAGACTAGCGGGGGGGCAAAATGAGCAGTTCTTC.